This T cell receptor beta chain was observed in a study of regulatory and conventional T cells in RAG deficiency. Looked up from germline, CDR1 is ENHRY and CDR2 is SYGVKD. The length of the CDR3 is 12 residues. The V and J ends lost 0 bases and 14 bases respectively, with 13 bases between them. The table came from immunoSEQ multiplex PCR; TCRdb's copy has only in-frame clones and leaves some out. This sample has some 35,000 clones; 76% occur once, and the top ten carry around 3.6%. The sorted conventional CD4+ T cells were CD25-low and CD127-high, with genomic DNA sequenced. A further study also used this sample, focusing on regulatory T cells. This second study notes: The PCR used 52 TRBV and 13 TRBJ primers.

This TCR was recovered from a human donor in good health. The chain links TRBV10-3 to TRBJ1-1; D is unclear. Input material: CD4+ effector T cells sorted from blood. CDR3 in amino acids: CAISESTGTSFF. DNA of the CDR3: TGTGCCATCAGTGAGTCGACGGGCACTTCCTTCTTT.